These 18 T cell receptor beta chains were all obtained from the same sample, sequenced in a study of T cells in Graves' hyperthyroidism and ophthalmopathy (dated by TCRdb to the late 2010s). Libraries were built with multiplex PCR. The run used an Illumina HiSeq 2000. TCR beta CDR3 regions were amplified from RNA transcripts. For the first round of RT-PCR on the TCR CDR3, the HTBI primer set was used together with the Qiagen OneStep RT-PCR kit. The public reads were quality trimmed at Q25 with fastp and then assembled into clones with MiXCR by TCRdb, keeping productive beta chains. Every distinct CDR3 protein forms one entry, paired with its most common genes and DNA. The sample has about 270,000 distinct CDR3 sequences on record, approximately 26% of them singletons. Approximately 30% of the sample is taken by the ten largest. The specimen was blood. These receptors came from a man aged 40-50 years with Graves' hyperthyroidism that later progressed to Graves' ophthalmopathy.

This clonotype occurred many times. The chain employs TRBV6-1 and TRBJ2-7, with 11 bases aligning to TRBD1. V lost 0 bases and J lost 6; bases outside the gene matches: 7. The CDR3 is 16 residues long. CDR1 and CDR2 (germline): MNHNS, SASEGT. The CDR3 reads CASSEARGQGAGEQYF. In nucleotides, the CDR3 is TGTGCCAGCAGTGAAGCGCGTGGACAGGGGGCGGGCGAGCAGTACTTC.

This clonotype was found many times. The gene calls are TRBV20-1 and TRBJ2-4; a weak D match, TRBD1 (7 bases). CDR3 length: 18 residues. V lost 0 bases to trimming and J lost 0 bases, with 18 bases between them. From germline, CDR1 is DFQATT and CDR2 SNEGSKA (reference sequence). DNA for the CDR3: TGCAGTGCTAGAGATCTTCGTCAGGGGGGACTAGCCAAAAACATTCAGTACTTC. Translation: CSARDLRQGGLAKNIQYF.

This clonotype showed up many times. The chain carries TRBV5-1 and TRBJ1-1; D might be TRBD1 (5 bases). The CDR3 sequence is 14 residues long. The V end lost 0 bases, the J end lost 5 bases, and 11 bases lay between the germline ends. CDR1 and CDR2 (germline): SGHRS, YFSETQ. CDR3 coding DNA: TGCGCCAGCAGCTTGGAGGGGCGGCGGACTGAAGCTTTCTTT. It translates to CASSLEGRRTEAFF.

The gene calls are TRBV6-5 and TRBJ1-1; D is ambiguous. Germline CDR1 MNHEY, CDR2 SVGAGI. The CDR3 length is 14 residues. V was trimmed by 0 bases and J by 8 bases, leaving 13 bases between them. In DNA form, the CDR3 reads TGTGCCAGCAGTTACTCGATGGTCTCTGAAGAAGCTTTCTTT. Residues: CASSYSMVSEEAFF.

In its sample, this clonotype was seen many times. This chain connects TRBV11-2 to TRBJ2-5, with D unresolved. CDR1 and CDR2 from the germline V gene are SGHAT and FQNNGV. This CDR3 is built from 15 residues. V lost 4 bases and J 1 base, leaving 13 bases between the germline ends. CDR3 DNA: TGTGCCAGCAGCTATACGATCGGATCCCAAGAGACCCAGTACTTC. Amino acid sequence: CASSYTIGSQETQYF.

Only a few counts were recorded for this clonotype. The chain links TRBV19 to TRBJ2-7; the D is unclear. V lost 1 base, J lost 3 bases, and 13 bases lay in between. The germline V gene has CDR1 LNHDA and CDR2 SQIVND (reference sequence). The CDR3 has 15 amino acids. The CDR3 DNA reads TGTGCCAGTAGTATAGGCCGGGCTAATGGCTACGAGCAGTACTTC. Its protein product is CASSIGRANGYEQYF.

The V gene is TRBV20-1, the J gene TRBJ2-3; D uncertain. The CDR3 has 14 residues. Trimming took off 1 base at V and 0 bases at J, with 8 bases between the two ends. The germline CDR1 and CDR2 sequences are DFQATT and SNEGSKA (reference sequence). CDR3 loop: CSARVQTSTDTQYF. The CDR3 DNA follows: TGCAGTGCTAGAGTCCAAACTAGCACAGATACGCAGTATTTT.

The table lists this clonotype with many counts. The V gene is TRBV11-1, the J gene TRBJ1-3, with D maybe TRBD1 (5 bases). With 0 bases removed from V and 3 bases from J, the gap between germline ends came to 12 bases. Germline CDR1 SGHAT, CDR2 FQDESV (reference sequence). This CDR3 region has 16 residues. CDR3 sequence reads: CASSLAPGPSGNTIYF. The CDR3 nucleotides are TGTGCCAGCAGCTTAGCGCCGGGACCGAGTGGAAACACCATATATTTT.

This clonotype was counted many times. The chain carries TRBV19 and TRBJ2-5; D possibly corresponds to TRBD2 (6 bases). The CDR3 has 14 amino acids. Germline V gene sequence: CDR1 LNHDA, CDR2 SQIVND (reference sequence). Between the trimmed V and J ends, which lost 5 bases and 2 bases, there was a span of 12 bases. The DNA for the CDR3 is TGTGCCAGTAGTCTAAGGCGGGATCAAGAGACCCAGTACTTC. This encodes CASSLRRDQETQYF.

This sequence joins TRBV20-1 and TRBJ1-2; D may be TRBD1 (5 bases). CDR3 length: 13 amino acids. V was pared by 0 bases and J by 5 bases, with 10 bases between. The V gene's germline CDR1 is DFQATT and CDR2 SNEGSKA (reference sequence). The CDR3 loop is CSARDLGRYGYTF. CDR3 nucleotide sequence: TGCAGTGCTAGAGATCTGGGGCGGTATGGCTACACCTTC.

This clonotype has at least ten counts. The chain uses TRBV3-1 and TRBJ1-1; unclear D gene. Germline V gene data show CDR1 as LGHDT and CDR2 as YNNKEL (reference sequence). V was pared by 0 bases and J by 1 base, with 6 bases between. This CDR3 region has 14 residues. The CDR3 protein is CASSQEGRNTEAFF. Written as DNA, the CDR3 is TGTGCCAGCAGCCAAGAAGGTAGGAACACTGAAGCTTTCTTT. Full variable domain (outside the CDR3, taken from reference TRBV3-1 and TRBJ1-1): DTAVSQTPKYLVTQMGNDKSIKCEQNLGHDTMYWYKQDSKKFLKIMFSYNNKELIINETVPNRFSPKSPDKAHLNLHINSLELGDSAVYFCASSQEGRNTEAFFGQGTRLTVV.

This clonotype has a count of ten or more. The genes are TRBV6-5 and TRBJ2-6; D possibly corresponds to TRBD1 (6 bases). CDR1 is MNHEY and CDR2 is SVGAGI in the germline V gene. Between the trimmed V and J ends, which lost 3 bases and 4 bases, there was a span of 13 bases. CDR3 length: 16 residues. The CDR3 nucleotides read TGTGCCAGCAGTTATCAGGGGCGGGCCGGGGCCAACGTCCTGACTTTC. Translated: CASSYQGRAGANVLTF.

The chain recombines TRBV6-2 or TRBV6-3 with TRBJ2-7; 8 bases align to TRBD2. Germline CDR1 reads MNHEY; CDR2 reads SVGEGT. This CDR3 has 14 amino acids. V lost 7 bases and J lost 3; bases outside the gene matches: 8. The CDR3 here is CASKEPGGVYEQYF. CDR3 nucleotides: TGTGCCAGCAAGGAGCCGGGAGGGGTCTACGAGCAGTACTTC.

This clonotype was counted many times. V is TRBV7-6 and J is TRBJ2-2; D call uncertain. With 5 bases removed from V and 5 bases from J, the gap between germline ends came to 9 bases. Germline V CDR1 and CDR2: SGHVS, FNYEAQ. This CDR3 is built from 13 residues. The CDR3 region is CASSATPTGELFF. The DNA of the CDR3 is TGTGCCAGCAGCGCCACCCCGACCGGGGAGCTGTTTTTT.

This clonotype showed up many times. CDR3 region: CASSLGTDSLLTGELFF. Written as DNA, the CDR3 is TGCGCCAGCAGCTTGGGGACGGACTCACTACTCACCGGGGAGCTGTTTTTT. The V gene is TRBV5-1, the J gene TRBJ2-2; possible D gene TRBD2, 5 bases. Germline V gene data show CDR1 as SGHRS and CDR2 as YFSETQ. This CDR3 spans 17 amino acids. V lost 0 bases, J lost 4 bases, and 16 bases lay in between.

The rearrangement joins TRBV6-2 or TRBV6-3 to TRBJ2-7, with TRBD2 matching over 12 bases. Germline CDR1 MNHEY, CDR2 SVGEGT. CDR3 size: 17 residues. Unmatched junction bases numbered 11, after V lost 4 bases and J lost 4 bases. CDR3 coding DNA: TGTGCCAGCAGTTCCCTCCTTAAACTAGCGGGAGGTTACGAGCAGTACTTC. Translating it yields CASSSLLKLAGGYEQYF.

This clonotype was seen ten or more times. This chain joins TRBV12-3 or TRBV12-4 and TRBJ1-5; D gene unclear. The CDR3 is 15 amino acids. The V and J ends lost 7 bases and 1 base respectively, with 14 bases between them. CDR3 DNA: TGTGCCAGCACCACCCGGGGAGGGAGCAATCAGCCCCAGCATTTT. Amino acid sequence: CASTTRGGSNQPQHF.

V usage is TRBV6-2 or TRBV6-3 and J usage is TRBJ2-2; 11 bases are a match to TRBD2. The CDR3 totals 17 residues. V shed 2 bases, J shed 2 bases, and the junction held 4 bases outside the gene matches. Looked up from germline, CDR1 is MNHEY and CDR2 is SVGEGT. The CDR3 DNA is TGTGCCAGCAGTTACAGACTAGCGGGACCTAACACCGGGGAGCTGTTTTTT. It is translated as CASSYRLAGPNTGELFF.